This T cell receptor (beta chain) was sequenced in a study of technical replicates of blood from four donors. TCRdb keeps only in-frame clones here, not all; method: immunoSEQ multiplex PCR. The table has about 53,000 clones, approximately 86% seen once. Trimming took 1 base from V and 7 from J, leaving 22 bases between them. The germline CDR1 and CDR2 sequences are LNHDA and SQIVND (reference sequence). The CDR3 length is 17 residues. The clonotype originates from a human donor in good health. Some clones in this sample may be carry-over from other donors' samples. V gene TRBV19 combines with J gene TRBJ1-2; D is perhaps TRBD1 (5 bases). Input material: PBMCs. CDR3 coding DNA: TGTGCCAGTAGTATAGTAATGGGGACTACTAAGGAGAGTGGCTACACCTTC. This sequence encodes CASSIVMGTTKESGYTF.